The clone carrying this T cell receptor (beta chain) came up many times. What it binds is not known. As to time point: newly diagnosed GD, antithyroid drugs for less than 3 months. Isolated PBMC RNA provided the starting material for the TCR library. The data originate from a study of regulatory T cells in long-lasting Graves disease. Findings and caveats of the study: Persistent Graves' patients showed a TCR diversity that was lower than that of newly diagnosed ones. Investigators studied peripheral blood only, not thyroid tissue. Persistent disease exhibited a predilection for TRBV28, TRBJ1-2 and TRBJ2-5.

The TCR beta library used iRepertoire HTBI primers with Arm-PCR amplification of CDR3. TCRdb reanalysed the multiplex PCR reads using MiXCR and keeps one entry per CDR3 protein. The sample carries 500,000 or so distinct CDR3 sequences, 11% to 15% recorded once. Trimming left V 3 bases short and J 2 bases short, with 16 bases between. Germline CDR1 reads SGHAT; CDR2 reads FQNNGV. CDR3 size: 16 residues. Another study also made use of these data, one on T cells in Graves' hyperthyroidism and ophthalmopathy. That paper states: Researchers ran a first-round RT-PCR on the TCR CDR3 using the HTBI primer set.

This chain joins TRBV11-2 and TRBJ2-5, with a weak D call TRBD1 (6 bases). The clonotype was recovered from a woman aged 50 to 65 with Graves disease. The sample in question was peripheral blood mononuclear cells (PBMCs), obtained at new diagnosis, from a patient treated with antithyroid drugs. This CDR3 reads CASSFVGAGNQETQYF. CDR3 coding DNA: TGTGCCAGCAGCTTTGTGGGGGCAGGGAATCAAGAGACCCAGTACTTC.